The 19 T cell receptor beta chains in this list originate from one sample, sequenced in a study of shared clonotypes between healthy human individuals. Data came from immunoSEQ multiplex PCR; TCRdb stores just in-frame clones and leaves some out. The sample holds about 79,000 clones, 50% to 70% seen once. The sequenced material came from memory CD8+ T cells sorted from blood. Subset given: CD45RO+ cells pooled with CCR7-negative TemRA cells. These TCRs come from a man in his thirties or forties in good health.

The gene calls are TRBV2 and TRBJ1-1; no clear D gene. CDR3 size: 14 residues. Germline V CDR1 and CDR2: SNHLY, FYNNEI. V gave up 4 bases and J gave up 5 bases, with 14 bases separating them. As DNA, the CDR3 is TGTGCCAGCAGTGTACGACAACCAAATACTGAAGCTTTCTTT. Amino acids: CASSVRQPNTEAFF. The full variable domain, in which reference TRBV2 and TRBJ1-1 provide the parts outside the CDR3, is EPEVTQTPSHQVTQMGQEVILRCVPISNHLYFYWYRQILGQKVEFLVSFYNNEISEKSEIFDDQFSVERPDGSNFTLKIRSTKLEDSAMYFCASSVRQPNTEAFFGQGTRLTVV.

The chain is built from TRBV25-1 and TRBJ1-4; the D is unclear. CDR1 MGHDK and CDR2 SYGVNS come from the germline V gene. V dropped 8 bases and J dropped 7 bases, with 11 bases sitting between them. The CDR3 covers 12 residues. Here the CDR3 DNA reads TGTGCCAGCTCTTATTTAGGTGAAAAACTGTTTTTT. Amino acid sequence: CASSYLGEKLFF.

The genes are TRBV6-1 and TRBJ1-1; no definite D call. From germline, CDR1 is MNHNS and CDR2 SASEGT. The CDR3 has 13 residues. The germline V and J ends were trimmed by 2 bases and 0 bases, with 4 bases remaining between them. The CDR3 coding sequence is TGTGCCAGCAGTGAAACGGTGAACACTGAAGCTTTCTTT. Encoded protein: CASSETVNTEAFF.

V and J are TRBV7-9 and TRBJ2-7, with TRBD2 identical over 8 bases. Germline V CDR1 and CDR2: SEHNR, FQNEAQ (reference sequence). The CDR3 spans 16 residues. J was trimmed by 5 bases and V by 4 bases; bases with no gene match: 13. DNA of the CDR3: TGTGCCAGCAGCTCCCGGGGGGGGTCACAAAGCCACGAGCAGTACTTC. Its translation: CASSSRGGSQSHEQYF.

The chain recombines TRBV10-3 with TRBJ1-2, with D perhaps TRBD1 (5 bases). Germline V lookup: CDR1 ENHRY, CDR2 SYGVKD. This CDR3 spans 14 amino acids. Trimming left V 7 bases short and J 0 bases short, with 12 bases between. Written as DNA, the CDR3 is TGTGCCATCACGGGGGGGTTAGCTAACTATGGCTACACCTTC. Protein: CAITGGLANYGYTF.

Only a few counts were recorded for this clone. The chain combines TRBV5-4 with TRBJ2-5; D may be TRBD1 or TRBD2 (5 bases each). The CDR3 contains 16 residues. Looked up from germline, CDR1 is SGHNT and CDR2 is YYREEE (reference sequence). Trimming took off 2 bases at V and 1 base at J, with 15 bases between the two ends. CDR3 residues: CASSLLGLGTQETQYF. CDR3 DNA sequence: TGTGCCAGCAGCTTACTGGGATTGGGGACCCAAGAGACCCAGTACTTC.

The rearrangement links TRBV2 to TRBJ1-2; D may be TRBD1 (5 bases). V shed 10 bases and J shed 8 bases, with 23 bases lying between them. Germline values: CDR1 SNHLY, CDR2 FYNNEI. The CDR3 has 14 amino acids. The CDR3 nucleotides are TGTGCCACCAGAACTTCGACAGCGAATGGGGGCTACACCTTC. Its protein product is CATRTSTANGGYTF. The complete variable domain, with remaining parts taken from reference TRBV2 and TRBJ1-2, reads EPEVTQTPSHQVTQMGQEVILRCVPISNHLYFYWYRQILGQKVEFLVSFYNNEISEKSEIFDDQFSVERPDGSNFTLKIRSTKLEDSAMYFCATRTSTANGGYTFGSGTRLTVV.

This rearrangement joins TRBV27 to TRBJ2-3, with 9 bases lining up with TRBD2. Germline trimming cut 2 bases from V and 1 base from J; bases unmatched to any gene: 1. The CDR3 loop spans 15 amino acids. Germline CDR1 and CDR2: MNHEY and SMNVEV (reference sequence). The CDR3 sequence is CASSLRTSGTDTQYF. The DNA of the CDR3 is TGTGCCAGCAGTTTACGGACTAGCGGCACAGATACGCAGTATTTT.

This clone was recorded a few times. This chain uses TRBV4-1 with TRBJ2-2; D remains unclear. The CDR3 covers 14 residues. V lost 5 bases to trimming and J lost 6 bases, with 13 bases between them. Looked up from germline, CDR1 is MGHRA and CDR2 is YSYEKL. The CDR3 sequence is CASSLSGSAGELFF. The CDR3 DNA is TGCGCCAGCAGCTTATCGGGCTCGGCCGGGGAGCTGTTTTTT.

This rearrangement joins TRBV30 to TRBJ2-2, with a tentative D call TRBD2 (6 bases). The CDR3 covers 15 residues. The ends were cut back, 0 bases at V and 6 bases at J, with 14 bases in the middle. Germline-derived CDR1 and CDR2 are GTSNPN and SVGIG (reference sequence). CDR3 DNA: TGTGCCTGGAGTGTATCTCGGGAGTTGGCCGGGGAGCTGTTTTTT. Its translation: CAWSVSRELAGELFF.

This clone appeared a few times. V and J are TRBV25-1 and TRBJ2-1; D perhaps matches TRBD1 (6 bases). Germline lookup yields CDR1 MGHDK and CDR2 SYGVNS. Between the trimmed V and J ends, which lost 7 bases and 5 bases, there was a span of 15 bases. This CDR3 is built from 14 residues. For the CDR3, the DNA is TGTGCCAGCACCCGGACAGTTAGGGACAATGAGCAGTTCTTC. Amino acids: CASTRTVRDNEQFF.

The rearrangement links TRBV5-5 to TRBJ2-7; perhaps TRBD2 as D (6 bases). Germline V gene lookup returns CDR1 SGHKS and CDR2 YYEKEE (reference sequence). V shed 4 bases and J shed 2 bases, with 16 bases lying between them. This CDR3 is built from 15 residues. The CDR3 is CASSPTSRGAYEQYF. The CDR3 DNA reads as TGTGCCAGCAGCCCCACCTCGCGGGGCGCCTACGAGCAGTACTTC.

This clone was recorded a few times. The chain couples TRBV10-3 to TRBJ1-1; 9 bases are a match to TRBD1. The germline gives CDR1 ENHRY, CDR2 SYGVKD. The ends lost 10 bases at V and 2 bases at J; junction bases unmatched: 11. There are 15 residues in the CDR3. The CDR3 DNA reads TGTGCCACTTGGACAGGGGCTGGGATCAACACTGAAGCTTTCTTT. It translates to CATWTGAGINTEAFF.

About this clone itself: In the same sample, other DNA sequences code for this CDR3. This chain uses TRBV5-5 with TRBJ2-1; 8 bases line up with TRBD2. The CDR3 spans 15 residues. The V gene's germline CDR1 is SGHKS and CDR2 YYEKEE (reference sequence). V lost 0 bases and J lost 6; bases outside the gene matches: 5. The CDR3 loop reads CASSLAGGPTNEQFF. DNA for the CDR3: TGTGCCAGCAGCTTGGCGGGAGGGCCCACCAATGAGCAGTTCTTC.

The chain employs TRBV21-1 and TRBJ1-4. TRBV21-1 is given as a pseudogene. CDR3 length equals 11 residues. This chain's CDR3 is CASSIREKLFF. The CDR3 DNA reads as TGTGCCAGCAGCATACGAGAAAAACTGTTTTTT.

With regard to this clone: The sample carries other DNA sequences with the same CDR3. The gene calls are TRBV5-1 and TRBJ2-1, with 8 bases identical to TRBD1. This CDR3 has 14 residues. V lost 1 base and J lost 3; bases outside the gene matches: 0. Germline CDR1 reads SGHRS; CDR2 reads YFSETQ. The CDR3 coding sequence is TGCGCCAGCAGCTTGACAGGGGGCTACAATGAGCAGTTCTTC. The encoded protein is CASSLTGGYNEQFF.

The chain carries TRBV7-9 and TRBJ2-5, with D maybe TRBD2 (5 bases). Trimming removed 4 bases at V and 2 bases at J, with 14 bases between. Germline-derived CDR1 and CDR2 are SEHNR and FQNEAQ (reference sequence). CDR3 size: 15 residues. CDR3 sequence (DNA): TGTGCCAGCAGCTCGATGGACTTAACTCAAGAGACCCAGTACTTC. The encoded protein is CASSSMDLTQETQYF.

This clone appeared many times. The chain uses TRBV28 and TRBJ2-1; D is uncertain. Looked up from germline, CDR1 is MDHEN and CDR2 is SYDVKM. V lost 5 bases, J lost 0 bases, and 23 bases lay in between. There are 19 residues in the CDR3. As DNA, the CDR3 is TGTGCCAGCAGTCGATATACCTCGGACGGCCAGAGCTCCTACAATGAGCAGTTCTTC. This translates into CASSRYTSDGQSSYNEQFF.

This clone has ten or more counts. V gene TRBV5-1 combines with J gene TRBJ2-2; the D gene is possibly TRBD1 (6 bases). This CDR3 region has 14 residues. V was cut by 4 bases and J by 6 bases, with 13 bases left in between. Germline CDR1 is SGHRS and CDR2 is YFSETQ. CDR3 loop: CASSRDTEAGELFF. CDR3 DNA: TGCGCCAGCAGCCGGGACACCGAGGCCGGGGAGCTGTTTTTT.